These T cell receptor beta chains were read from a single sample in a study of CD8 T cells in Susac syndrome. MiXCR, run by TCRdb on the immunoSEQ multiplex PCR reads, gives a single entry per CDR3 protein. The repertoire has approximately 200,000 distinct CDR3 sequences, 80% to 95% of them found once; the top ten carry about 0.12%. Sequences were obtained from CD8+ T cells from PBMCs. These receptors all stem from a human donor with multiple sclerosis. Each CDR3 is given with its conserved first and last residue. The D gene is left open where the match is weak. Rows give clone size only sometimes, using once, few, many, or a class for an expanded clone.

>NA|TRBJ2-5|TRBV13|TRBD2|14
CASSPTSGVKTQYF
TGTGCCAGCAGCCCGACTAGCGGGGTGAAGACCCAGTACTTC
>NA|TRBJ2-1|TRBV29-1|NA|13
CSARMVFDNEQFF
TGCAGCGCACGGATGGTTTTTGACAATGAGCAGTTCTTC
>NA|TRBJ2-1|TRBV4-1|NA|11
CASRQGGEQFF
TGCGCCAGCAGGCAAGGAGGCGAGCAGTTCTTC
>NA|TRBJ1-1|TRBV5-4|NA|16
CASTTSGAGPDTEAFF
TGTGCCAGCACCACGTCGGGGGCAGGGCCCGACACTGAAGCTTTCTTT
>NA|TRBJ2-2|TRBV7-9|NA|12
CASKEGIGELFF
TGTGCCAGCAAAGAGGGGATTGGGGAGCTGTTTTTT
>NA|TRBJ1-3|TRBV27|TRBD1|15
CASSPDRGSGNTIYF
TGTGCCAGCAGTCCCGACAGGGGCTCTGGAAACACCATATATTTT
>NA|TRBJ1-2|TRBV14|TRBD1|15
CASSPSRQGANGYTF
TGTGCCAGCAGCCCGAGCCGACAGGGGGCGAATGGCTACACCTTC
>NA|TRBJ2-2|TRBV11-2|NA|18
CASSPRPDSHMWAGELFF
TGTGCCAGCAGCCCCCGTCCGGACTCCCACATGTGGGCCGGGGAGCTGTTTTTT
>NA|TRBJ2-7|TRBV4-3|NA|17
CASSLSYSGPKNYEQYF
TGCGCCAGCAGCCTTTCCTATTCGGGACCGAAGAACTACGAGCAGTACTTC
>NA|TRBJ1-1|TRBV6-6|NA|12
CASSVGTLEAFF
TGTGCCAGCAGCGTCGGGACTCTAGAAGCTTTCTTT
>NA|TRBJ1-5|TRBV12-3/TRBV12-4|TRBD1|15
CASSDRAGGNQPQHF
TGTGCCAGCAGCGACAGGGCAGGTGGCAATCAGCCCCAGCATTTT
>NA|TRBJ1-2|TRBV7-9|NA|12
CASSSLDYGYTF
TGTGCCAGCAGCTCTTTGGACTATGGCTACACCTTC
>NA|TRBJ2-7|TRBV15|TRBD1|15
CATSSPGQNLYEQYF
TGTGCCACCAGCAGCCCGGGACAGAACCTCTACGAGCAGTACTTC
>NA|TRBJ2-7|TRBV24-1|TRBD2|21
CATSDLHSNAVSGRPAYEQYF
TGTGCCACCAGTGATTTGCATTCGAACGCCGTGAGCGGGAGGCCAGCCTACGAGCAGTACTTC
>NA|TRBJ2-2|TRBV7-3|TRBD2|15
CASSRTSGNTGELFF
TGTGCCAGCAGCCGGACTAGCGGGAACACCGGGGAGCTGTTTTTT
>NA|TRBJ2-2|TRBV19|TRBD2|17
CASSTHPGLGDTGELFF
TGTGCCAGTAGTACTCACCCGGGACTAGGAGACACCGGGGAGCTGTTTTTT
>NA|TRBJ2-3|TRBV7-6|TRBD2|15
CASSRSGGSTDTQYF
TGTGCCAGCAGCCGGAGCGGGGGGAGCACAGATACGCAGTATTTT
>NA|TRBJ2-3|TRBV15|NA|16
CATRSGTHVATDTQYF
TGTGCCACCAGGTCCGGGACGCATGTTGCCACAGATACGCAGTATTTT
>NA|TRBJ2-5|TRBV28|NA|14
CASSLGLNQETQYF
TGTGCCAGCAGTTTGGGACTGAATCAAGAGACCCAGTACTTC
>once|TRBJ1-2|TRBV29-1|NA|12
CSVEAATGGYTF
TGCAGCGTTGAGGCGGCTACGGGTGGCTACACCTTC
>NA|TRBJ2-2|TRBV7-9|NA|15
CASSPWMENTGELFF
TGTGCCAGCAGCCCATGGATGGAGAACACCGGGGAGCTGTTTTTT
>NA|TRBJ1-1|TRBV6-6|NA|16
CASSYPPSPVGTEAFF
TGTGCCAGCAGTTACCCCCCAAGTCCCGTGGGCACTGAAGCTTTCTTT
>NA|TRBJ2-2|TRBV7-8|TRBD1|17
CASSASLRGPYTGELFF
TGTGCCAGCAGCGCCTCCCTTAGGGGGCCTTACACCGGGGAGCTGTTTTTT
>NA|TRBJ2-5|TRBV21-1|NA|13
CAGRTPPRETQYF
TGTGCCGGGCGGACTCCCCCTAGGGAGACCCAGTACTTC
>NA|TRBJ2-7|TRBV12-3/TRBV12-4|TRBD1|16
CASSTDRGRRLYEQYF
TGTGCCAGCAGCACAGACAGGGGACGGAGATTATACGAGCAGTACTTC
>NA|TRBJ2-1|TRBV29-1|NA|15
CSVEDGGTGTNEQFF
TGCAGCGTTGAAGATGGGGGTACAGGTACCAATGAGCAGTTCTTC